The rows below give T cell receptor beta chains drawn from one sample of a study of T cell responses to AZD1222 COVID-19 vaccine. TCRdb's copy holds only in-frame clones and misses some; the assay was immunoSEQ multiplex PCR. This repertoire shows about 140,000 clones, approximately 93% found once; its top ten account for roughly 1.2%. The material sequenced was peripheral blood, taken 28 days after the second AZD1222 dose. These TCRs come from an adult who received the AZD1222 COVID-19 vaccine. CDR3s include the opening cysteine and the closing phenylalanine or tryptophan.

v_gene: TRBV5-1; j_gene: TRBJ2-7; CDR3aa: CASSLVAIRGQDEQYF
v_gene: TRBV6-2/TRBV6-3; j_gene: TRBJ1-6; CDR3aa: CASSYRTGRSPLHF
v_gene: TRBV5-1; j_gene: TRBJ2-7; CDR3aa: CASCGGTGDSEQYF
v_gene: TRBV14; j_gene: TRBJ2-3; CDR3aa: CASSAAHTSTDTQYF
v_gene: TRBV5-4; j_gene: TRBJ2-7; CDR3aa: CASSLGGQRSSYEQYF
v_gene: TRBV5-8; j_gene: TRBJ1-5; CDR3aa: CASSLGTRNQPQHF
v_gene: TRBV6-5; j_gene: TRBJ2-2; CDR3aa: CASSRAVGVTGELFF
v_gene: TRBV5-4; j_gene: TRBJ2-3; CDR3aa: CASSLEGGDTQYF
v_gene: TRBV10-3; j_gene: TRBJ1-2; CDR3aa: CAISESTANYGYTF
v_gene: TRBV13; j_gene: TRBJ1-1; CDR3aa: CASSRRLVMNTEAFF
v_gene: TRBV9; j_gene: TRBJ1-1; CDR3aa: CASSRPGSPNTEAFF
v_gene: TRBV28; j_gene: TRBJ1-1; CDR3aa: CASSSRIRNTEAFF
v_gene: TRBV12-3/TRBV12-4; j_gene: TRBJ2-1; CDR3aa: CASSLHGRNEQFF
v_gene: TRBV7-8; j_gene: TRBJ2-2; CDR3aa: CASTMGGRGRTGELFF
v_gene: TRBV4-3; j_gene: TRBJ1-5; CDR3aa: CASSQEAFFQPQHF
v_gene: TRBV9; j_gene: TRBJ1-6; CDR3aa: CASSVGMGRSYNSPLHF
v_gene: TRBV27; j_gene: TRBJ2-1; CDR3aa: CASSTARLASYNEQFF
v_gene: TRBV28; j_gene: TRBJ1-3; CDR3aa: CASSPTQGVGNTIYF
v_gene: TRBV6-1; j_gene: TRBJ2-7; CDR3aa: CASSEPYRAYEQYF
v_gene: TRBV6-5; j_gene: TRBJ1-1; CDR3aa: CASSYDASMPEAFF
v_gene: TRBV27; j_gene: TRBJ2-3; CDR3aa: CASSLTSGLGNTQYF
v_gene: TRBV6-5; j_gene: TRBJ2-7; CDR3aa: CASRQGNYEQYF
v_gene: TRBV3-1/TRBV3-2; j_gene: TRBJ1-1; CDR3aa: CASSSWGMGEAFF
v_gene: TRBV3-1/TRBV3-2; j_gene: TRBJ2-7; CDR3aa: CASSPRFQGLAGVRFYEQYF
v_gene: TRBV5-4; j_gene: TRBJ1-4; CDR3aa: CASSLQGDNEKLFF
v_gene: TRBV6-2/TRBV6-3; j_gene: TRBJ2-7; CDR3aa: CASSLSSYEQYF
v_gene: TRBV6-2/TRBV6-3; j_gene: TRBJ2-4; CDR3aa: CASSYRLNKAKNIQYF
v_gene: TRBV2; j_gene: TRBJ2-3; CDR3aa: CASALNAGNTDTQYF
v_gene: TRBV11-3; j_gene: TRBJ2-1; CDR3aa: CASSLAPPSGVYNEQFF
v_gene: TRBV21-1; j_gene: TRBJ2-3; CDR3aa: CASSPRDRDYTDTQYF
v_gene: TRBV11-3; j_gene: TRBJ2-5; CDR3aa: CASSLYSGGNYQETQYF
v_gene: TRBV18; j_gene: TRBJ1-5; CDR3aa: CASSSTENNQPQHF
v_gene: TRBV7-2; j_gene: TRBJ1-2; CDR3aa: CASSLVARRKGGYTF
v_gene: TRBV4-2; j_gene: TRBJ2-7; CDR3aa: CASSPLFSGGSYEQYF
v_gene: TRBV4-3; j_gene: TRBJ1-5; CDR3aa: CASSQYRASNQPQHF
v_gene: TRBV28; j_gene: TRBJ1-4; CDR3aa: CASSPNEKLFF
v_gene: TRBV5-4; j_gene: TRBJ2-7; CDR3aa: CASSSRDNYYEQYF
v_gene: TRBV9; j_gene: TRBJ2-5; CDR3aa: CASSDASGGGAGILETQYF
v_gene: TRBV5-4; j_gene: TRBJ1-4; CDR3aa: CASSSGVNEKLFF
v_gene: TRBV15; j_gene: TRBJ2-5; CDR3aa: CATSRSGRGETQYF
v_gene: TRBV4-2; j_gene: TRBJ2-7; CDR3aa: CASSQDRSGSTYEQYF
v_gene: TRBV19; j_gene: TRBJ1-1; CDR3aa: CASSIPARLNTEAFF